Shown below are 11 T cell receptor beta chains from a single sample sequenced in a study of response to subunit inactivated influenza vaccine. In TCRdb, the RT-PCR reads were re-called with MiXCR into one record per CDR3 protein. The data contain roughly 700,000 distinct CDR3 sequences, about a sixth of them singletons. Specimen: PBMCs from blood, collected approximately 13 days after vaccination. These TCRs come from a man aged 45-65 years who received an inactivated influenza vaccine.

The chain recombines TRBV28 with TRBJ2-7; 9 bases fit TRBD2. The CDR3 loop spans 14 amino acids. The junction had 7 bases not matched to a gene; V was cut back by 4 bases and J by 6 bases. Germline CDR1 and CDR2: MDHEN and SYDVKM. The CDR3 protein is CASSSSGEGGEQYF. The CDR3 region has the DNA TGTGCCAGCAGTTCTAGCGGGGAAGGGGGCGAGCAGTACTTC. The complete variable domain, with remaining parts taken from reference TRBV28 and TRBJ2-7, reads DVKVTQSSRYLVKRTGEKVFLECVQDMDHENMFWYRQDPGLGLRLIYFSYDVKMKEKGDIPEGYSVSREKKERFSLILESASTNQTSMYLCASSSSGEGGEQYFGPGTRLTVT.

This clonotype has just a few counts. This chain connects TRBV30 to TRBJ2-1; D is ambiguous. V was cut by 0 bases and J by 8 bases, with 8 bases left in between. The V gene's germline CDR1 is GTSNPN and CDR2 SVGIG (reference sequence). The CDR3 is made up of 12 amino acids. The CDR3 region is CAWSVTLDEQFF. CDR3 DNA: TGTGCCTGGAGTGTCACATTAGATGAGCAGTTCTTC.

This clonotype appeared a few times. The chain employs TRBV3-1 and TRBJ2-2; 11 bases agree with TRBD2. V trimming: 4 bases; J trimming: 1 base; junction bases outside the gene matches: 5. The V gene's germline CDR1 is LGHDT and CDR2 YNNKEL (reference sequence). The length of the CDR3 is 17 residues. In DNA, the CDR3 is TGTGCCAGCAGCCGAGCCGGACTAGCGGGGAACACCGGGGAGCTGTTTTTT. This gives the protein CASSRAGLAGNTGELFF.

The chain links TRBV3-1 to TRBJ2-7; 7 positions match TRBD1. Germline V gene lookup returns CDR1 LGHDT and CDR2 YNNKEL (reference sequence). J lost 3 bases, V lost 1 base, and 6 bases had no gene match. CDR3 length: 15 amino acids. Here the CDR3 DNA reads TGTGCCAGCAGCCAAGTTGGGACAGTTCGCTACGAGCAGTACTTC. Encoded protein: CASSQVGTVRYEQYF.

This clonotype was found a few times. The chain recombines TRBV12-3 or TRBV12-4 with TRBJ2-1, with D hard to call. The CDR3 consists of 14 residues. V was pared by 11 bases and J by 0 bases, with 14 bases between. CDR3 in DNA: TGTGCCTCCACTGGGTCCCTCTCCTACAATGAGCAGTTCTTC. Its protein is CASTGSLSYNEQFF.

This clonotype was observed many times. V usage is TRBV12-3 or TRBV12-4 and J usage is TRBJ1-2; 9 bases are shared with TRBD1. The J segment lost 5 bases and the V segment lost 6 bases, leaving 4 bases of the junction unmatched. The CDR3 is made up of 13 amino acids. The CDR3 coding sequence is TGTGCCAGCAGACTTGGACAGGGGTATGGCTACACCTTC. Its translation: CASRLGQGYGYTF.

The chain carries TRBV6-5 and TRBJ2-7; possible D gene TRBD1, 6 bases. The CDR3 has 15 amino acids. Germline V gene lookup returns CDR1 MNHEY and CDR2 SVGAGI. Trimming removed 2 bases at V and 1 base at J, with 12 bases between. The CDR3 here is CASSYSTGPSYEQYF. In DNA, the CDR3 is TGTGCCAGCAGTTACAGTACAGGGCCATCCTACGAGCAGTACTTC.

Worth noting for this clonotype: Being one base from a much bigger clone, this may be a read error. V usage is TRBV10-2 and J usage is TRBJ1-6, with 8 bases matching TRBD1. The CDR3 sequence is 14 residues long. Germline V gives CDR1 WSHSY, CDR2 SAAADI. The CDR3 spells CASSEAGGSSPLLF. The CDR3 nucleotides read TGCGCCAGCAGTGAAGCAGGGGGCAGTTCACCCCTCCTCTTT.

This clonotype was recorded a few times. This chain joins TRBV7-9 and TRBJ2-1; D perhaps matches TRBD2 (6 bases). Trimming cost V 5 bases and J 10 bases, with 24 bases left between them. Germline lookup yields CDR1 SEHNR and CDR2 FQNEAQ (reference sequence). The CDR3 has 16 amino acids. This chain's CDR3 is CASSHGVAGTLIEQFF. CDR3 DNA sequence: TGTGCCAGCAGCCACGGCGTTGCGGGAACCCTCATCGAGCAGTTCTTC.

This clonotype occurred a few times. The CDR3 coding sequence is TGTGCCAGTATCGGAGTCCACTATGGCTACACCTTC. This codes for CASIGVHYGYTF. The chain couples TRBV19 to TRBJ1-2; D not resolved. CDR1 is LNHDA, CDR2 SQIVND, per germline (reference sequence). V was trimmed by 7 bases and J by 3 bases, leaving 9 bases between them. The CDR3 is 12 amino acids.

The V call is TRBV7-2, the J call TRBJ2-7; possible D gene TRBD1, 7 bases. The germline V gene encodes CDR1 SGHTA and CDR2 FQGNSA. Trimming stripped 1 base from V and 3 bases from J, with 16 bases between. The CDR3 has 16 residues. This chain's CDR3 is CASSLETGRFFYEQYF. The CDR3 bases are TGTGCCAGCAGCTTAGAGACAGGGAGGTTCTTCTACGAGCAGTACTTC.